Following are 32 T cell receptor beta chains from one sample sequenced in a study of CD8+ T cells in alopecia areata. cDNA prepared by RNA extraction and subsequent reverse transcription served as the template for sequencing. The repertoire was sequenced with immunoSEQ multiplex PCR; TCRdb's copy has only in-frame clones and lacks some. The sample includes 150,000 to 200,000 clones, about three fifths of them seen just once. Indicated treatment: oral pan-JAK inhibitor, 5-10 mg twice daily. Sequences were derived from CD4+ T cells sorted from blood, sampled at week 4, from a patient treated with tofacitinib. The receptors here all came from a human donor with alopecia areata.

The chain couples TRBV15 to TRBJ2-5, with 10 bases matching TRBD1. CDR1 is LNHNV, CDR2 YYDKDF, per germline (reference sequence). The CDR3 is 16 residues long. Trimming at V came to 4 bases and at J to 3 bases, leaving 8 bases not matched to a gene. The CDR3 bases are TGTGCCACCAGCACCAGACAGGGGGCGGGAGAAGAGACCCAGTACTTC. Protein: CATSTRQGAGEETQYF.

About this clone itself: The germline gene is not matched at one end of the junction; a read error may be the cause. The rearrangement uses TRBV7-7 and TRBJ1-5; the D is unclear. The germline CDR1 and CDR2 sequences are SSHAT and FNYEAQ (reference sequence). This CDR3 is 14 amino acids long. The chain's CDR3 is CASSLAYGDQPQHF. CDR3 DNA: TGTGCTAGCAGCTTAGCGTACGGGGATCAGCCCCAGCATTTT.

The chain couples TRBV27 to TRBJ1-5, with D possibly matching TRBD1 (5 bases). Per germline, CDR1 MNHEY and CDR2 SMNVEV (reference sequence). CDR3 size: 14 residues. V was clipped by 2 bases and J by 5 bases, with 10 bases between them. The CDR3 DNA sequence: TGTGCCAGCAGTTTAATGGCAGGGTATCAGCCCCAGCATTTT. The encoded protein is CASSLMAGYQPQHF.

Only one count was recorded for this clone. The chain combines TRBV30 with TRBJ2-1; TRBD1 matches 9 bases. Looked up from germline, CDR1 is GTSNPN and CDR2 is SVGIG (reference sequence). This CDR3 is 12 amino acids long. V lost 4 bases and J lost 9; bases outside the gene matches: 4. The CDR3 nucleotides read TGTGCCTGGACACAGGGGGCGTCTGAGCAGTTCTTC. Amino acids: CAWTQGASEQFF.

This chain uses TRBV7-9 with TRBJ1-2; possible D gene TRBD1, 6 bases. The germline V and J ends were trimmed by 4 bases and 4 bases, with 13 bases remaining between them. Germline V lookup: CDR1 SEHNR, CDR2 FQNEAQ (reference sequence). The length of the CDR3 is 14 residues. The CDR3 here is CASSSRTVGYGYTF. The CDR3 DNA follows: TGTGCCAGCAGCTCTCGGACAGTCGGCTATGGCTACACCTTC.

This chain joins TRBV29-1 and TRBJ2-2; maybe TRBD2 (6 bases). CDR3 length equals 13 residues. The germline CDR1 and CDR2 sequences are SQVTM and ANQGSEA. V lost 7 bases to trimming and J lost 6 bases, with 15 bases between them. CDR3 DNA sequence: TGCAGCGCGCGAGCGTGGGGGGCCGGGGAGCTGTTTTTT. It is translated as CSARAWGAGELFF.

V is TRBV29-1 and J is TRBJ2-1; D is tentatively TRBD1 or TRBD2 (5 bases each). V dropped 6 bases and J dropped 8 bases, with 20 bases sitting between them. The CDR3 spans 14 residues. Germline V CDR1 and CDR2: SQVTM, ANQGSEA. The CDR3, as DNA: TGCAGCGTAGCCCCGGGACCTCTGGGGGATGAGCAGTTCTTC. Translated: CSVAPGPLGDEQFF.

This clone appeared a few times. This chain joins TRBV5-1 and TRBJ1-1; 8 positions agree with TRBD1. The CDR3 length is 15 residues. The germline V gene encodes CDR1 SGHRS and CDR2 YFSETQ. J was trimmed by 3 bases and V by 4 bases; bases with no gene match: 8. The CDR3: CASSLPTGAYTEAFF. CDR3 coding DNA: TGCGCCAGCAGCCTCCCGACAGGGGCTTACACTGAAGCTTTCTTT.

The genes are TRBV6-5 and TRBJ1-6; D is ambiguous. CDR3 length: 13 amino acids. V was pared by 7 bases and J by 6 bases, with 10 bases between. Germline values: CDR1 MNHEY, CDR2 SVGAGI. Here the CDR3 reads CASTAEINSPLHF. DNA of the CDR3: TGTGCCAGCACGGCAGAAATTAATTCACCCCTCCACTTT.

The genes are TRBV6-1 and TRBJ2-7; no firm D call. The V and J ends lost 8 bases and 3 bases respectively, with 8 bases between them. The CDR3 totals 11 residues. Germline loops: CDR1 MNHNS, CDR2 SASEGT. CDR3 nucleotides: TGTGCCAGCGCAAAGGGCTACGAGCAGTACTTC. This sequence encodes CASAKGYEQYF.

The chain carries TRBV25-1 and TRBJ2-2; D is ambiguous. V was pared by 6 bases and J by 1 base, with 9 bases between. Germline CDR1 MGHDK, CDR2 SYGVNS. This CDR3 is built from 14 residues. This chain's CDR3 is CASREAGNTGELFF. The CDR3 bases are TGTGCCAGCAGGGAAGCAGGGAACACCGGGGAGCTGTTTTTT.

The chain employs TRBV30 and TRBJ1-1, with D hard to call. CDR3 length: 13 residues. V dropped 4 bases and J dropped 1 base, with 10 bases sitting between them. Looked up from germline, CDR1 is GTSNPN and CDR2 is SVGIG (reference sequence). CDR3 region: CAWIVGGNTEAFF. CDR3 nucleotide sequence: TGTGCCTGGATCGTGGGAGGGAACACTGAAGCTTTCTTT.

V is TRBV7-8 and J is TRBJ2-5; D unresolved. Germline V gives CDR1 SGHVS, CDR2 FQNEAQ. The CDR3 sequence is 14 residues long. V was clipped by 2 bases and J by 5 bases, with 12 bases between them. As DNA, the CDR3 is TGTGCCAGCAGCTTAAACACTCTCGCGGAGACCCAGTACTTC. Amino acids: CASSLNTLAETQYF.

The chain couples TRBV9 to TRBJ1-6, with 9 positions matching TRBD1. V shed 0 bases, J shed 6 bases, and the junction held 4 bases outside the gene matches. Germline V gene sequence: CDR1 SGDLS, CDR2 YYNGEE. The CDR3 is 16 amino acids. Here the CDR3 reads CASSVGDRVFNSPLHF. In DNA, the CDR3 is TGTGCCAGCAGCGTAGGGGACAGGGTGTTTAATTCACCCCTCCACTTT.

The J gene is TRBJ1-1, the V gene TRBV5-4, with a tentative D call TRBD1 (5 bases). The germline V and J ends were trimmed by 0 bases and 3 bases, with 12 bases remaining between them. There are 15 residues in the CDR3. CDR1 is SGHNT, CDR2 YYREEE, per germline (reference sequence). The CDR3 reads CASSLDGREDTEAFF. CDR3 nucleotide sequence: TGTGCCAGCAGCTTGGATGGCAGGGAGGACACTGAAGCTTTCTTT.

The rearrangement joins TRBV29-1 to TRBJ2-2; no reliable D call. The ends were cut back, 4 bases at V and 0 bases at J, with 12 bases in the middle. CDR1 and CDR2 from the germline V gene are SQVTM and ANQGSEA. This CDR3 has 15 amino acids. Here the CDR3 DNA reads TGCAGCGTTGCGAGGACGAACGCGAACACCGGGGAGCTGTTTTTT. It yields the protein CSVARTNANTGELFF.

Concerning this clone itself: This sample includes further DNA sequences coding for the same CDR3. DNA of the CDR3: TGTGCCAGCAGCTTACGGGACAGGGGGTACGAGCAGTACTTC. Amino acid sequence: CASSLRDRGYEQYF. V and J are TRBV7-2 and TRBJ2-7; 11 nucleotides match TRBD1. The trim removed 2 bases at V and 4 bases at J, leaving 1 base unmatched. The CDR3 loop spans 14 amino acids. The germline V gene encodes CDR1 SGHTA and CDR2 FQGNSA.

The V call is TRBV30, the J call TRBJ1-1; D remains unclear. CDR1 is GTSNPN and CDR2 is SVGIG in the germline V gene (reference sequence). Trimming left V 2 bases short and J 0 bases short, with 7 bases between. This CDR3 is built from 13 residues. The CDR3 bases are TGTGCCTGGAGTACGGTACTGAACACTGAAGCTTTCTTT. Its translation is CAWSTVLNTEAFF.

J is TRBJ1-2 and V is TRBV29-1, with a weak D call TRBD1 (5 bases). V gave up 7 bases and J gave up 8 bases, with 17 bases separating them. The CDR3 covers 12 residues. Germline CDR1 reads SQVTM; CDR2 reads ANQGSEA. DNA of the CDR3: TGCAGCGGCCATATGGGGGGAGCCGGCTACACCTTC. Its protein is CSGHMGGAGYTF.

The chain joins TRBV5-6 to TRBJ1-6; 8 bases map to TRBD1. Germline V gene data show CDR1 as SGHDT and CDR2 as YYEEEE. V was pared by 1 base and J by 8 bases, with 5 bases of the junction left unmatched. The CDR3 sequence is 15 residues long. The CDR3 DNA sequence: TGTGCCAGCAGCTTGATTGGACAGGGTGATTCACCCCTCCACTTT. As protein: CASSLIGQGDSPLHF.

The chain is built from TRBV30 and TRBJ2-7, with TRBD2 matching over 8 bases. CDR3 length: 12 residues. Looked up from germline, CDR1 is GTSNPN and CDR2 is SVGIG (reference sequence). Trimming at V came to 2 bases and at J to 3 bases, leaving 0 bases not matched to a gene. CDR3 loop: CAWSTSGYEQYF. Written as DNA, the CDR3 is TGTGCCTGGAGTACTAGCGGCTACGAGCAGTACTTC.

The rearrangement links TRBV30 to TRBJ2-7; D is possibly TRBD1 or TRBD2 (5 bases each). The CDR3 is 12 residues long. The germline V and J ends were trimmed by 4 bases and 4 bases, with 11 bases remaining between them. The germline V gene has CDR1 GTSNPN and CDR2 SVGIG (reference sequence). CDR3 sequence (DNA): TGTGCCTGGACCCCGGGGCCATACGAGCAGTACTTC. Translated, it gives CAWTPGPYEQYF.

V is TRBV27 and J is TRBJ1-6; D unresolved. Germline loops: CDR1 MNHEY, CDR2 SMNVEV (reference sequence). The CDR3 totals 16 residues. Trimming pared 6 bases from V and 5 bases from J, leaving 17 bases between. The CDR3 loop reads CASRDRGPWDNSPLHF. The CDR3 nucleotides read TGTGCCAGCAGGGACCGGGGTCCTTGGGATAATTCACCCCTCCACTTT.

This clone was observed a few times. The chain couples TRBV15 to TRBJ2-4; maybe TRBD2 (6 bases). Per germline, CDR1 LNHNV and CDR2 YYDKDF (reference sequence). Trimming pared 2 bases from V and 5 bases from J, leaving 16 bases between. The CDR3 contains 16 residues. CDR3 amino acids: CATSRSAGGSENIQYF. In DNA, the CDR3 is TGTGCCACCAGCAGATCCGCCGGGGGATCGGAAAACATTCAGTACTTC. Full variable domain (outside the CDR3, taken from reference TRBV15 and TRBJ2-4): DAMVIQNPRYQVTQFGKPVTLSCSQTLNHNVMYWYQQKSSQAPKLLFHYYDKDFNNEADTPDNFQSRRPNTSFCFLDIRSPGLGDTAMYLCATSRSAGGSENIQYFGAGTRLSVL.

The V gene is TRBV5-6, the J gene TRBJ1-6; the D gene is possibly TRBD1 (5 bases). This CDR3 region has 15 residues. V was pared by 3 bases and J by 6 bases, with 13 bases between. From germline, CDR1 is SGHDT and CDR2 YYEEEE. The CDR3, as DNA: TGTGCCAGCAGCTCATGGCTGGGACCTAATTCACCCCTCCACTTT. Its protein product is CASSSWLGPNSPLHF. The full variable domain, completed using reference TRBV5-6 and TRBJ1-6, is DAGVTQSPTHLIKTRGQQVTLRCSPKSGHDTVSWYQQALGQGPQFIFQYYEEEERQRGNFPDRFSGHQFPNYSSELNVNALLLGDSALYLCASSSWLGPNSPLHFGNGTRLTVT.

In this sample, this clone turned up a few times. The V call is TRBV29-1, the J call TRBJ2-1, with 8 bases that match TRBD1. This CDR3 region has 14 residues. Trimming at V came to 5 bases and at J to 12 bases, leaving 15 bases not matched to a gene. CDR1 and CDR2 (germline): SQVTM, ANQGSEA. CDR3 sequence: CSVRETTGAKGQFF. In DNA, the CDR3 is TGCAGCGTTCGTGAGACGACAGGGGCCAAAGGGCAGTTCTTC.

This chain connects TRBV30 to TRBJ2-2; D not certain. This CDR3 is 13 amino acids long. V lost 4 bases and J 1 base, leaving 7 bases between the germline ends. Germline V lookup: CDR1 GTSNPN, CDR2 SVGIG (reference sequence). CDR3 residues: CAWNVLNTGELFF. The CDR3 nucleotides are TGTGCCTGGAACGTTCTGAACACCGGGGAGCTGTTTTTT.

The rearrangement uses TRBV4-1 and TRBJ2-7, with a tentative D call TRBD2 (6 bases). Germline loops: CDR1 MGHRA, CDR2 YSYEKL. The CDR3 contains 12 residues. V lost 5 bases and J 9 bases, leaving 14 bases between the germline ends. CDR3 nucleotide sequence: TGCGCCAGCAGCGCTTTGGGAGGAGGGCAGTACTTC. It is translated as CASSALGGGQYF.

This clone appeared a few times. This rearrangement joins TRBV29-1 to TRBJ2-7; D is perhaps TRBD1 (5 bases). V was cut by 4 bases and J by 5 bases, with 12 bases left in between. Germline values: CDR1 SQVTM, CDR2 ANQGSEA. The CDR3 spans 12 residues. In nucleotides, the CDR3 is TGCAGCGTTGCGGCAGGGCGCCACGAGCAGTACTTC. Translating gives CSVAAGRHEQYF.

Only one count was recorded for this clone. Other nucleotide sequences in the sample specify the same CDR3. This rearrangement joins TRBV20-1 to TRBJ2-5, with TRBD1 matching 8 bases. Trimming at V came to 5 bases and at J to 4 bases, leaving 0 bases not matched to a gene. Germline assignment: CDR1 DFQATT and CDR2 SNEGSKA (reference sequence). The CDR3 length is 11 residues. This CDR3 is CSADRGETQYF. The CDR3 DNA is TGCAGTGCTGACAGGGGAGAGACCCAGTACTTC.

This chain links TRBV4-1 with TRBJ2-2; D not resolved. Germline V gene lookup returns CDR1 MGHRA and CDR2 YSYEKL. V shed 1 base and J shed 3 bases, with 12 bases lying between them. The CDR3 runs 16 residues. The CDR3, as DNA: TGCGCCAGCAGCCAAGGTGGGCTTACCTACACCGGGGAGCTGTTTTTT. Translated: CASSQGGLTYTGELFF.

This clone occurred a few times. This chain uses TRBV5-1 with TRBJ2-3, with TRBD2 matching over 12 bases. This CDR3 comprises 17 residues. Germline-derived CDR1 and CDR2 are SGHRS and YFSETQ. V was clipped by 4 bases and J by 5 bases; unmatched bases: 11. This CDR3 is CASSPLGASGGEDTQYF. In DNA form, the CDR3 reads TGCGCCAGCAGCCCACTCGGGGCTAGCGGGGGGGAAGATACGCAGTATTTT.